The 16 T cell receptor beta chains given below trace back to one sample, sequenced in a study of blood T cell repertoires in COVID-19. Sequencing was performed with immunoSEQ multiplex PCR; in TCRdb, only in-frame clones are kept and a portion is missing. The data contain over 75,000 clones, roughly 80% of them singletons. Specimen: peripheral blood. All receptors derive from a man over 45 who had recovered from COVID-19.

The V and J genes are TRBV7-9 and TRBJ1-5; D unclear. The CDR3 contains 17 residues. The germline gives CDR1 SEHNR, CDR2 FQNEAQ (reference sequence). V lost 1 base and J 2 bases, leaving 15 bases between the germline ends. DNA of the CDR3: TGTGCCAGCAGCTTAGTAGGAGGGCTAACCGGCAATCAGCCCCAGCATTTT. Translated: CASSLVGGLTGNQPQHF.

V is TRBV11-2 and J is TRBJ2-5; 10 bases agree with TRBD2. The V gene's germline CDR1 is SGHAT and CDR2 FQNNGV. V trimming: 8 bases; J trimming: 3 bases; junction bases outside the gene matches: 9. This CDR3 comprises 15 residues. This chain's CDR3 is CASLKASGRKETQYF. The CDR3 coding sequence is TGTGCCAGCCTAAAGGCTAGCGGGAGAAAAGAGACCCAGTACTTC.

This chain links TRBV4-3 with TRBJ2-3, with 7 bases fitting TRBD2. This CDR3 has 16 amino acids. Trimming at V came to 0 bases and at J to 4 bases, leaving 7 bases not matched to a gene. Per germline, CDR1 LGHNA and CDR2 YSLEER. Here the CDR3 DNA reads TGCGCCAGCAGCCAAGATAATGGCGGGAGCCCAGATACGCAGTATTTT. Encoded protein: CASSQDNGGSPDTQYF.

V gene TRBV7-2 combines with J gene TRBJ2-7, with TRBD1 matching over 8 bases. The CDR3 runs to 13 residues. CDR1 is SGHTA and CDR2 is FQGNSA in the germline V gene. The ends lost 3 bases at V and 6 bases at J; junction bases unmatched: 4. The CDR3 coding sequence is TGTGCCAGCAGCTTTCCCGGGACAGGCGAGCAGTACTTC. It specifies CASSFPGTGEQYF.

V usage is TRBV7-3 and J usage is TRBJ2-3; TRBD1 aligns across 10 bases. V shed 6 bases, J shed 1 base, and the junction held 10 bases outside the gene matches. The CDR3 runs to 17 residues. Germline values: CDR1 SGHTA, CDR2 FQGTGA. CDR3 nucleotide sequence: TGTGCCAGCAGTTTTACTGGAGGGACAGGGGGCACAGATACGCAGTATTTT. It yields the protein CASSFTGGTGGTDTQYF.

The chain carries TRBV28 and TRBJ2-7, with 10 bases aligning to TRBD1. V was clipped by 10 bases and J by 5 bases; unmatched bases: 8. This CDR3 has 13 amino acids. Germline assignment: CDR1 MDHEN and CDR2 SYDVKM. The CDR3 here is CATLDRGIDEQYF. The CDR3 region has the DNA TGTGCCACCCTGGACAGGGGGATTGACGAGCAGTACTTC.

The chain employs TRBV5-1 and TRBJ2-7; 8 positions match TRBD2. The CDR3 is 13 amino acids. CDR1 is SGHRS and CDR2 is YFSETQ in the germline V gene. The V segment lost 2 bases and the J segment 2 bases; nucleotides outside the gene matches: 0. CDR3 DNA sequence: TGCGCCAGCAGCTTCGGGGGGGCCTACGAGCAGTACTTC. Protein: CASSFGGAYEQYF.

This sequence joins TRBV5-6 and TRBJ2-2; TRBD2 is a possible D gene (7 bases). Germline V CDR1 and CDR2: SGHDT, YYEEEE. The length of the CDR3 is 15 residues. Trimming left V 4 bases short and J 1 base short, with 11 bases between. The CDR3 sequence is CASSLGGGNTGELFF. The CDR3 DNA sequence: TGTGCCAGCAGCCTGGGAGGGGGGAACACCGGGGAGCTGTTTTTT.

This clone was detected only once. The chain combines TRBV7-2 with TRBJ2-5; 10 nucleotides align to TRBD2. Germline trimming cut 2 bases from V and 5 bases from J; bases unmatched to any gene: 8. CDR3 length equals 16 residues. Per the germline V gene, CDR1 is SGHTA and CDR2 is FQGNSA. CDR3 sequence reads: CASSLSSGGAYETQYF. The DNA of the CDR3 is TGTGCCAGCAGCTTATCCAGCGGGGGGGCCTACGAGACCCAGTACTTC.

The rearrangement joins TRBV30 to TRBJ1-1; 8 bases align to TRBD1. The CDR3 has 16 amino acids. Germline V gene lookup returns CDR1 GTSNPN and CDR2 SVGIG (reference sequence). Unmatched junction bases numbered 16, after V lost 4 bases and J lost 6 bases. As DNA, the CDR3 is TGTGCCTGGAAGGACAATAACAGGGGGGGCTCTTCTGAAGCTTTCTTT. Residues: CAWKDNNRGGSSEAFF.

The chain is built from TRBV7-2 and TRBJ2-6, with D perhaps matching TRBD1 (7 bases). Trimming left V 8 bases short and J 5 bases short, with 16 bases between. There are 15 residues in the CDR3. Per the germline V gene, CDR1 is SGHTA and CDR2 is FQGNSA. The CDR3, as DNA: TGTGCCAGCGGTCAGGAGGGGGCAAGGGCCAACGTCCTGACTTTC. Translated: CASGQEGARANVLTF.

This clone was counted a few times. The chain has TRBV13 and TRBJ1-3; D gene ambiguous. The CDR3 runs to 13 residues. Deletions cut 1 base from V and 8 bases from J, with 9 bases between. Germline values: CDR1 PRHDT, CDR2 FYEKMQ (reference sequence). This CDR3 is CASSLDGVDTIYF. The DNA of the CDR3 is TGTGCCAGCAGCTTAGACGGGGTTGACACCATATATTTT.

The rearrangement joins TRBV7-6 to TRBJ2-7; 7 nucleotides line up with TRBD1. Trimming took 1 base from V and 3 from J; bases not matched to a gene: 6. Germline loops: CDR1 SGHVS, CDR2 FNYEAQ. The CDR3 runs to 15 residues. CDR3 loop: CASSLGDRGLYEQYF. CDR3 bases: TGTGCCAGCAGCTTAGGGGACAGAGGACTCTACGAGCAGTACTTC.

The rearrangement links TRBV6-5 to TRBJ2-3; no clear D gene. Trimming took 11 bases from V and 2 from J, leaving 17 bases between them. There are 14 residues in the CDR3. Germline V CDR1 and CDR2: MNHEY, SVGAGI. The CDR3 spells CAVMISRNTDTQYF. CDR3 bases: TGTGCCGTTATGATCAGTCGCAACACAGATACGCAGTATTTT.

This chain uses TRBV27 with TRBJ2-7; D gene unclear. The germline gives CDR1 MNHEY, CDR2 SMNVEV (reference sequence). V lost 1 base to trimming and J lost 3 bases, with 7 bases between them. The CDR3 is 13 residues long. CDR3 protein: CASSLLASYEQYF. The CDR3 coding sequence is TGTGCCAGCAGTTTATTGGCTAGCTACGAGCAGTACTTC.

This clone was seen a few times. The CDR3 spells CASSSGSLYEQYF. DNA of the CDR3: TGTGCCAGCAGCTCGGGGTCCCTCTACGAGCAGTACTTC. The chain uses TRBV6-5 and TRBJ2-7, with D possibly TRBD2 on 5 matching bases. Trimming removed 6 bases at V and 3 bases at J, with 12 bases between. The germline CDR1 and CDR2 sequences are MNHEY and SVGAGI. The CDR3 is 13 amino acids.